This section outlines one T cell receptor (beta chain) sequence together with its context. This table comes from immunoSEQ multiplex PCR, and its TCRdb copy is limited to in-frame clones, with some not included. In the table there are under 350,000 clones, about 86% of which are singletons. This entry is derived from a study of blood T cell repertoires in COVID-19. Cohorts were assigned according to the clinical history that participants reported. This sequence originates from a woman aged 40-49 years with acute COVID-19. Sequenced material: PBMCs or T cells enriched from blood (not recorded which).

The DNA for the CDR3 is TGTGCCAGCAGTTCTGACAGGGGGCGGACTGAAGCTTTCTTT. As protein: CASSSDRGRTEAFF. The chain joins TRBV6-5 to TRBJ1-1; 10 nucleotides align to TRBD1. V gave up 4 bases and J gave up 5 bases; unmatched junction bases: 4. The CDR3 covers 14 residues. Germline loops: CDR1 MNHEY, CDR2 SVGAGI.